Reported below is one T cell receptor delta chain. Its target is not known. Sequences come from RNA converted to cDNA by reverse transcription. Multiplex PCR used pooled V-gene forward primers and a constant-region reverse primer to amplify CDR3s. TCRdb processed the multiplex PCR reads again with the CATT caller. This sample has 24,000 or so delta-chain clones, with approximately 30% found just once. This sample is part of a study of Vδ1+ human thymocytes. General study results and limits: Highly polyclonal TRG and TRD repertoires with Gaussian CDR3 length distributions appeared in thymus.

The CDR3 loop spans 19 amino acids. The V gene end was trimmed by 1 base and the J gene end by 1 base; junction bases not matched to a gene: 14. Germline lookup yields CDR1 TSWWSYY and CDR2 QGS. Alphabeta T cells were depleted, then CD3+ Vdelta1+ Vdelta2- thymocytes were FACS-sorted. Purity of the sorted Vdelta1+ thymocytes ranged from roughly 98% to 99.6%. The source of this sequence is a boy less than two years old who had congenital heart surgery. The specimen was Vdelta1+ gamma-delta thymocytes from the thymus. Stated subset: FACS-sorted CD3+ TCRalphabeta- TCRVdelta1+ TCRVdelta2- thymocytes. V is TRDV1 and J is TRDJ1; 8 nucleotides align to TRDD2. CDR3 DNA sequence: TGTGCTCTTGGGGAACGGAAAACTTCCTACCCTAGTACCACCGATAAACTCATCTTT. Its protein is CALGERKTSYPSTTDKLIF.